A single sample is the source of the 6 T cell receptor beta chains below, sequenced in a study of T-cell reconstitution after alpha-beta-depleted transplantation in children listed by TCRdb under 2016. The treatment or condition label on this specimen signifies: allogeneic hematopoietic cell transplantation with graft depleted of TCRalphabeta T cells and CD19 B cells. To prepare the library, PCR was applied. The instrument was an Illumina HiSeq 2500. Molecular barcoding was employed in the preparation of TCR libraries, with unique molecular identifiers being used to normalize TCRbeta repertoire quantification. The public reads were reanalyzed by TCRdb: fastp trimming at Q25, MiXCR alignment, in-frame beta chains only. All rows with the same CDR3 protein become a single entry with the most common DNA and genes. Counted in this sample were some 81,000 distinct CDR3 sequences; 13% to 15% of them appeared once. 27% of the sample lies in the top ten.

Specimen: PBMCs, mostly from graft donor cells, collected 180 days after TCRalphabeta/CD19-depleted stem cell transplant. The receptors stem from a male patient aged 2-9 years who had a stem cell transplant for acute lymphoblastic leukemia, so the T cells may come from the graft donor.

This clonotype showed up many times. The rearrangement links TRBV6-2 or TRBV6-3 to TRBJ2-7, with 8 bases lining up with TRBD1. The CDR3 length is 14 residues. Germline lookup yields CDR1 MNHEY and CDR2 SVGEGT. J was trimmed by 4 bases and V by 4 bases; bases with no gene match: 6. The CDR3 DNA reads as TGTGCCAGCAGTTTTGACAGGGGTCGGTACGAGCAGTACTTC. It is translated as CASSFDRGRYEQYF.

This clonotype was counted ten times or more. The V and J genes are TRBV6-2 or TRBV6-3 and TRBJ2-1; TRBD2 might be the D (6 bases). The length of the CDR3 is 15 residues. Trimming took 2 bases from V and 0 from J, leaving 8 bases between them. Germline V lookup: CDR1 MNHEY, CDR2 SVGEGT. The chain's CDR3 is CASSYGTLSYNEQFF. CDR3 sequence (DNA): TGTGCCAGCAGTTACGGGACTCTCTCCTACAATGAGCAGTTCTTC.

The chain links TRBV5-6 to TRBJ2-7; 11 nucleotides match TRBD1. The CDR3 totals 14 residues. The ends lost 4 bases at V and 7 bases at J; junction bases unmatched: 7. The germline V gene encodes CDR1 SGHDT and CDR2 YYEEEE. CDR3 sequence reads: CASSPGQGAGEQYF. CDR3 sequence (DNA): TGTGCCAGCAGCCCCGGACAGGGGGCGGGTGAGCAGTACTTC.

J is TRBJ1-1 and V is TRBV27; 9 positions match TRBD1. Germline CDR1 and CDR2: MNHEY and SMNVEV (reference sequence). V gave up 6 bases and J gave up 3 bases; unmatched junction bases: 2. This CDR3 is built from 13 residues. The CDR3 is CASSRQGDTEAFF. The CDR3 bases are TGTGCCAGCAGCCGACAGGGGGACACTGAAGCTTTCTTT.

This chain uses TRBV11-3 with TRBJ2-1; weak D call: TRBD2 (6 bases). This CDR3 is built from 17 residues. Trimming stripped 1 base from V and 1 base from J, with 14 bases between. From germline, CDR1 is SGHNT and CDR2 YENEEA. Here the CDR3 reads CASSLGGWGVSYNEQFF. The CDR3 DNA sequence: TGTGCCAGCAGCTTAGGAGGGTGGGGGGTGTCCTACAATGAGCAGTTCTTC.

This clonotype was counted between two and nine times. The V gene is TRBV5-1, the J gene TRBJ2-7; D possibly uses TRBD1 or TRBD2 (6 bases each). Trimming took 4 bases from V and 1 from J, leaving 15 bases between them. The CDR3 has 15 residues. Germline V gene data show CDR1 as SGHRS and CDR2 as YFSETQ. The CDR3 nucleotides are TGCGCCAGCAGCGTCTCCCAGGGGAGGTCCTACGAGCAGTACTTC. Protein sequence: CASSVSQGRSYEQYF. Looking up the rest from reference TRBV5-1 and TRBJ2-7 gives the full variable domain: KAGVTQTPRYLIKTRGQQVTLSCSPISGHRSVSWYQQTPGQGLQFLFEYFSETQRNKGNFPGRFSGRQFSNSRSEMNVSTLELGDSALYLCASSVSQGRSYEQYFGPGTRLTVT.